These 29 T cell receptor beta chains were sequenced from one sample in a study of T cell responses to AZD1222 COVID-19 vaccine. The assay was immunoSEQ multiplex PCR, and TCRdb's table has in-frame clones only and misses some. This sample has about 120,000 clones, with around 93% found just once. The input for sequencing was peripheral blood, taken 28 days after the second AZD1222 dose. Every receptor here comes from an adult who received the AZD1222 COVID-19 vaccine.

The V call is TRBV25-1, the J call TRBJ1-2; D is unresolved. Germline V gene data show CDR1 as MGHDK and CDR2 as SYGVNS. V was trimmed by 1 base and J by 7 bases, leaving 13 bases between them. CDR3 size: 14 residues. The DNA for the CDR3 is TGTGCCAGCAGTGAATTTTATTCCCTATCTGGCTACACCTTC. Its translation is CASSEFYSLSGYTF.

The chain links TRBV7-2 to TRBJ2-1, with 8 nucleotides matching TRBD2. The CDR3 sequence is 16 residues long. Germline CDR1 SGHTA, CDR2 FQGNSA. V gave up 1 base and J gave up 6 bases; unmatched junction bases: 8. The CDR3 nucleotides are TGTGCCAGCAGCTTAGTCTCAGCGGGGGCAGGCAATGAGCAGTTCTTC. This sequence encodes CASSLVSAGAGNEQFF.

This clone has a handful of counts. CDR3 in amino acids: CASSIAEGLGYNEQFF. The CDR3 region has the DNA TGTGCCAGTAGTATAGCGGAGGGTCTGGGATACAATGAGCAGTTCTTC. This sequence joins TRBV19 and TRBJ2-1, with a tentative D call TRBD2 (6 bases). Per the germline V gene, CDR1 is LNHDA and CDR2 is SQIVND (reference sequence). V was pared by 1 base and J by 4 bases, with 14 bases between. The CDR3 length is 16 residues.

V gene TRBV6-5 combines with J gene TRBJ2-2; D is perhaps TRBD2 (6 bases). V lost 7 bases and J 1 base, leaving 13 bases between the germline ends. CDR3 size: 15 residues. Germline V lookup: CDR1 MNHEY, CDR2 SVGAGI. In nucleotides, the CDR3 is TGTGCCAGCAAATTAGCGGCGAGGAACACCGGGGAGCTGTTTTTT. This gives the protein CASKLAARNTGELFF.

The chain has TRBV11-3 and TRBJ2-4; possibly TRBD2 for D (6 bases). This CDR3 spans 15 amino acids. V shed 4 bases and J shed 6 bases, with 16 bases lying between them. Germline V lookup: CDR1 SGHNT, CDR2 YENEEA. The CDR3 here is CASSSGLGGTNIQYF. The CDR3 region has the DNA TGTGCCAGCAGCTCGGGTCTGGGAGGAACAAACATTCAGTACTTC.

This chain connects TRBV6-1 to TRBJ1-6; possible D gene TRBD1, 6 bases. The CDR3 spans 12 residues. Looked up from germline, CDR1 is MNHNS and CDR2 is SASEGT. V was trimmed by 5 bases and J by 10 bases, leaving 9 bases between them. The CDR3 DNA follows: TGTGCCAGCAGTCGGACAGACTCACCCCTCCACTTT. This encodes CASSRTDSPLHF.

This clone was seen a handful of times. The chain is built from TRBV5-4 and TRBJ1-6; TRBD1 might be the D (5 bases). This CDR3 region has 14 residues. V was shortened by 2 bases and J by 10 bases, with 13 bases between the two germline ends. CDR1 is SGHNT, CDR2 YYREEE, per germline (reference sequence). The CDR3 nucleotides are TGTGCCAGCAGCTTACGAGGGGCGGTCTCACCCCTCCACTTT. This sequence encodes CASSLRGAVSPLHF.

The chain is built from TRBV6-6 and TRBJ2-3; D is perhaps TRBD2 (6 bases). The CDR3 covers 16 residues. CDR1 and CDR2 from the germline V gene are MNHNY and SVGAGI (reference sequence). Trimming took off 0 bases at V and 2 bases at J, with 12 bases between the two ends. The CDR3 is CASSYSRGAYTDTQYF. The CDR3 coding sequence is TGTGCCAGCAGTTACTCGCGCGGGGCCTACACAGATACGCAGTATTTT.

This chain connects TRBV24-1 to TRBJ2-1, with D hard to call. Germline CDR1 and CDR2: KGHDR and SFDVKD. V lost 5 bases, J lost 8 bases, and 12 bases lay in between. The CDR3 covers 13 residues. The CDR3: CATSGQLSDEQFF. Here the CDR3 DNA reads TGTGCCACCAGTGGCCAACTTTCTGATGAGCAGTTCTTC.

The V and J genes are TRBV27 and TRBJ1-2; D is ambiguous. V lost 5 bases and J lost 2, with 15 bases in between. This CDR3 region has 15 residues. Germline CDR1 MNHEY, CDR2 SMNVEV (reference sequence). The CDR3 region has the DNA TGTGCCAGCAGTCTGCGTAGAGGAGCAAACTATGGCTACACCTTC. Translating gives CASSLRRGANYGYTF.

This chain links TRBV7-6 with TRBJ1-5; D is perhaps TRBD1 (5 bases). Germline loops: CDR1 SGHVS, CDR2 FNYEAQ. The V end lost 5 bases, the J end lost 7 bases, and 12 bases lay between the germline ends. The CDR3 is 13 amino acids. The DNA of the CDR3 is TGTGCCAGCAGCCCCTTCGGGGGACAGCCCCAGCATTTT. This sequence encodes CASSPFGGQPQHF.

The chain's CDR3 is CATSDPKGETQYF. The CDR3 nucleotides are TGTGCCACCAGTGATCCTAAGGGGGAGACCCAGTACTTC. This chain links TRBV24-1 with TRBJ2-5; tentative D call: TRBD1 (5 bases). The CDR3 loop spans 13 amino acids. Trimming shortened V by 3 bases and J by 5 bases, and 9 bases separated the two germline ends. Germline lookup yields CDR1 KGHDR and CDR2 SFDVKD.

The chain couples TRBV28 to TRBJ2-5; 10 bases line up with TRBD2. V lost 3 bases to trimming and J lost 5 bases; unmatched junction nucleotides: 6. The germline V gene has CDR1 MDHEN and CDR2 SYDVKM. The CDR3 has 15 amino acids. The CDR3 DNA is TGTGCCAGCAGTTTCCCCACAGCGGGAGGGGAGACCCAGTACTTC. Amino acid sequence: CASSFPTAGGETQYF.

The chain employs TRBV30 and TRBJ2-3; weak D call: TRBD1 (6 bases). Germline loops: CDR1 GTSNPN, CDR2 SVGIG (reference sequence). Trimming took off 5 bases at V and 1 base at J, with 31 bases between the two ends. The CDR3 is 20 amino acids. This chain's CDR3 is CAWERRGGDVASVCTDTQYF. In nucleotides, the CDR3 is TGTGCCTGGGAAAGGCGAGGGGGAGATGTAGCCTCGGTTTGCACAGATACGCAGTATTTT.

The chain combines TRBV29-1 with TRBJ2-4; D remains ambiguous. The ends were cut back, 6 bases at V and 5 bases at J, with 11 bases in the middle. This CDR3 is 12 amino acids long. Germline lookup yields CDR1 SQVTM and CDR2 ANQGSEA. CDR3 in amino acids: CSVLDGENIQYF. DNA for the CDR3: TGCAGCGTCTTAGACGGCGAAAACATTCAGTACTTC.

This chain joins TRBV6-5 and TRBJ1-4, with D maybe TRBD1 (5 bases). From germline, CDR1 is MNHEY and CDR2 SVGAGI. Trimming left V 5 bases short and J 5 bases short, with 12 bases between. This CDR3 has 14 amino acids. As DNA, the CDR3 is TGTGCCAGCAGTCCGGGGGACGTGAATGAAAAACTGTTTTTT. It is translated as CASSPGDVNEKLFF.

The rearrangement links TRBV5-1 to TRBJ2-7, with TRBD1 identical over 11 bases. The CDR3 covers 15 residues. Losses at the gene ends were 2 bases for V and 2 bases for J; bases not matched to a gene: 3. Germline-derived CDR1 and CDR2 are SGHRS and YFSETQ. In nucleotides, the CDR3 is TGCGCCAGCAGCTTAGGGACAGGGGGAACCTACGAGCAGTACTTC. It codes for CASSLGTGGTYEQYF.

The V and J genes are TRBV15 and TRBJ1-1; D not resolved. The CDR3 spans 13 residues. The germline V gene encodes CDR1 LNHNV and CDR2 YYDKDF (reference sequence). Trimming took off 8 bases at V and 6 bases at J, with 16 bases between the two ends. The CDR3 loop is CATGKNGGSEAFF. The CDR3 DNA sequence: TGTGCCACCGGAAAAAATGGCGGGTCTGAAGCTTTCTTT.

J is TRBJ1-5 and V is TRBV5-6; no clear D. Trimming removed 4 bases from V and 3 bases from J, with 5 bases in between. This CDR3 is built from 12 residues. Per the germline V gene, CDR1 is SGHDT and CDR2 is YYEEEE. CDR3 loop: CASSQPNQPQHF. In DNA, the CDR3 is TGTGCCAGCAGCCAACCCAATCAGCCCCAGCATTTT.

The genes are TRBV5-1 and TRBJ1-2; 9 positions match TRBD1. CDR3 size: 16 residues. After removal of 2 bases from V and 6 bases from J, the junction contained 11 bases not matched to a gene. In germline, CDR1 is SGHRS, CDR2 YFSETQ. For the CDR3, the DNA is TGCGCCAGCAGCTTAAGTAAAGGGACAGGGAATGATGGCTACACCTTC. Translating gives CASSLSKGTGNDGYTF.

The chain couples TRBV3-1 (or the pseudogene TRBV3-2) to TRBJ1-1; D may be TRBD1 (6 bases). Trimming stripped 4 bases from V and 1 base from J, with 16 bases between. The CDR3 consists of 16 residues. Germline V gene data show CDR1 as LGHDT and CDR2 as YNNKEL (reference sequence). This CDR3 is CASSLPPGHGNTEAFF. CDR3 nucleotides: TGTGCCAGCAGCCTACCACCGGGACACGGGAACACTGAAGCTTTCTTT.

The chain recombines TRBV11-3 with TRBJ2-2; 9 nucleotides align to TRBD1. The length of the CDR3 is 16 residues. In germline, CDR1 is SGHNT, CDR2 YENEEA. With V trimmed by 0 bases and J by 7 bases, 6 bases remained unmatched. CDR3: CASSLEGQGYLGELFF. The CDR3 DNA sequence: TGTGCCAGCAGCTTAGAGGGACAGGGATATCTCGGGGAGCTGTTTTTT.

The chain has TRBV5-5 and TRBJ2-5, with D perhaps TRBD2 (7 bases). Germline CDR1 reads SGHKS; CDR2 reads YYEKEE (reference sequence). There are 17 residues in the CDR3. V shed 4 bases and J shed 5 bases, with 24 bases lying between them. The CDR3 coding sequence is TGTGCCAGCAGCCCCCGCGGGGGCAGGGGAGATATGGAGACCCAGTACTTC. Its protein product is CASSPRGGRGDMETQYF.

The chain has TRBV4-2 and TRBJ1-4; possible D gene TRBD1, 5 bases. CDR3 length: 17 amino acids. Germline values: CDR1 LGHNA, CDR2 YNFKEQ. Trimming took off 3 bases at V and 5 bases at J, with 19 bases between the two ends. CDR3 in DNA: TGTGCCAGCAGCCATTTCGCTTCAGGGCGGATAAATGAAAAACTGTTTTTT. Amino acid sequence: CASSHFASGRINEKLFF.

This clone was counted once. The rearrangement joins TRBV5-1 to TRBJ2-3, with TRBD2 identical over 8 bases. Germline-derived CDR1 and CDR2 are SGHRS and YFSETQ. The CDR3 totals 16 residues. V dropped 4 bases and J dropped 2; count of bases not matched to a gene: 9. In DNA, the CDR3 is TGCGCCAGCAGCCTGAGGACTAGCAGTAACACAGATACGCAGTATTTT. Protein product: CASSLRTSSNTDTQYF.

The chain employs TRBV14 and TRBJ2-6; D gene ambiguous. The V and J ends lost 0 bases and 0 bases respectively, with 6 bases between them. The CDR3 runs to 16 residues. Looked up from germline, CDR1 is SGHDN and CDR2 is FVKESK. CDR3 bases: TGTGCCAGCAGCCAAGAATGGCTCTCTGGGGCCAACGTCCTGACTTTC. Protein sequence: CASSQEWLSGANVLTF.

The chain has TRBV5-1 and TRBJ2-3; TRBD2 agrees at 13 bases. CDR3 size: 14 residues. The V segment lost 4 bases and the J segment 6 bases; nucleotides outside the gene matches: 2. Germline CDR1 is SGHRS and CDR2 is YFSETQ. The CDR3 loop is CASSGGLAGDTQYF. The CDR3 coding sequence is TGCGCCAGCAGCGGGGGACTAGCGGGGGATACGCAGTATTTT.

This rearrangement joins TRBV28 to TRBJ1-2; TRBD1 aligns across 10 bases. V shed 4 bases, J shed 8 bases, and the junction held 4 bases outside the gene matches. CDR1 is MDHEN and CDR2 is SYDVKM in the germline V gene. CDR3 length: 13 amino acids. The CDR3 here is CASSSGTGAGYTF. The CDR3 bases are TGTGCCAGCAGTTCCGGGACAGGGGCCGGCTACACCTTC.

CDR3 loop: CASSPQGPGGETQYF. Here the CDR3 DNA reads TGTGCCAGCAGCCCCCAGGGACCGGGAGGAGAGACCCAGTACTTC. The chain recombines TRBV7-2 with TRBJ2-5, with 7 bases fitting TRBD2. CDR1 and CDR2 (germline): SGHTA, FQGNSA. This CDR3 contains 15 residues. J was trimmed by 4 bases and V by 5 bases; bases with no gene match: 10. The full variable domain, its missing parts supplied by reference TRBV7-2 and TRBJ2-5, is GAGVSQSPSNKVTEKGKDVELRCDPISGHTALYWYRQSLGQGLEFLIYFQGNSAPDKSGLPSDRFSAERTGGSVSTLTIQRTQQEDSAVYLCASSPQGPGGETQYFGPGTRLLVL.